The 17 T cell receptor beta chains below come from one sample, sequenced in a study of control samples from healthy donors and cancer patients. The repertoire was sequenced with immunoSEQ multiplex PCR; TCRdb's copy has only in-frame clones and lacks some. The sample shows approximately 170,000 clones, 88% of them seen only once. Input material: blood. The source is a woman in her twenties or thirties in good health.

This clone was detected once. The V and J genes are TRBV4-2 and TRBJ1-1; D gene unclear. The CDR3 consists of 14 residues. Germline V lookup: CDR1 LGHNA, CDR2 YNFKEQ. The V gene lost 3 bases and the J gene lost 3 bases, with 11 bases spanning the gap. CDR3 sequence (DNA): TGTGCCAGCAGCCAGTTTATCCGGGACACTGAAGCTTTCTTT. Protein product: CASSQFIRDTEAFF.

The chain uses TRBV30 and TRBJ1-1; D is perhaps TRBD1 (6 bases). CDR3 length equals 13 residues. The germline V and J ends were trimmed by 2 bases and 2 bases, with 9 bases remaining between them. Germline assignment: CDR1 GTSNPN and CDR2 SVGIG (reference sequence). The CDR3 DNA reads TGTGCCTGGAGTACAGGGACAAACACTGAAGCTTTCTTT. It specifies CAWSTGTNTEAFF.

This sequence joins TRBV4-1 and TRBJ1-4; weak D call: TRBD1 (6 bases). The ends were cut back, 4 bases at V and 3 bases at J, with 12 bases in the middle. The CDR3 spans 15 residues. CDR1 and CDR2 (germline): MGHRA, YSYEKL. This CDR3 is CASSRTGSSNEKLFF. DNA of the CDR3: TGCGCCAGCAGCCGCACAGGGTCTTCTAATGAAAAACTGTTTTTT.

V usage is TRBV7-2 and J usage is TRBJ2-7; D uncertain. Trimming removed 5 bases from V and 9 bases from J, with 17 bases in between. The CDR3 totals 13 residues. From germline, CDR1 is SGHTA and CDR2 FQGNSA. The CDR3 reads CASSDGTATLQYV. CDR3 DNA: TGTGCCAGCAGCGACGGTACAGCGACGTTGCAGTACGTC.

CDR3 nucleotide sequence: TGTGCCAGCAGCCCACAGGGTTATCAAGAGACCCAGTACTTC. Its protein is CASSPQGYQETQYF. The chain uses TRBV3-1 (or the pseudogene TRBV3-2) and TRBJ2-5; TRBD1 might be the D (6 bases). Trimming cost V 4 bases and J 2 bases, with 11 bases left between them. This CDR3 has 14 residues. Germline V lookup: CDR1 LGHDT, CDR2 YNNKEL (reference sequence).

The rearrangement joins TRBV9 to TRBJ1-5; 9 bases match TRBD1. Germline V lookup: CDR1 SGDLS, CDR2 YYNGEE. J gave up 3 bases and V 4 bases, and 5 bases lay outside the gene matches. The CDR3 covers 15 residues. The DNA of the CDR3 is TGTGCCAGCAGCCGGACAGGGGCCCCCAATCAGCCCCAGCATTTT. Protein: CASSRTGAPNQPQHF. Drawing the rest from reference TRBV9 and TRBJ1-5, the complete variable domain is DSGVTQTPKHLITATGQRVTLRCSPRSGDLSVYWYQQSLDQGLQFLIQYYNGEERAKGNILERFSAQQFPDLHSELNLSSLELGDSALYFCASSRTGAPNQPQHFGDGTRLSIL.

The J gene is TRBJ2-7, the V gene TRBV12-3 or TRBV12-4; 9 nucleotides agree with TRBD2. The junction had 2 bases not matched to a gene; V was cut back by 1 base and J by 7 bases. This CDR3 has 13 amino acids. The CDR3 DNA reads TGTGCCAGCAGTTTAGGACTAGCGGAAGAGCAGTACGTC. Translating it yields CASSLGLAEEQYV.

J is TRBJ2-7 and V is TRBV4-2; 8 bases agree with TRBD2. J was trimmed by 4 bases and V by 1 base; bases with no gene match: 6. CDR1 is LGHNA, CDR2 YNFKEQ, per germline. This CDR3 region has 15 residues. CDR3 sequence reads: CASSQGPSGSYEQYF. DNA for the CDR3: TGTGCCAGCAGCCAAGGGCCCAGCGGGAGTTACGAGCAGTACTTC.

The chain has TRBV23-1 and TRBJ1-2, with D possibly matching TRBD1 (5 bases). TRBV23-1 is sorted into the ORF group, with uncertain function. Between the trimmed V and J ends, which lost 0 bases and 8 bases, there was a span of 31 bases. The CDR3 has 20 residues. The CDR3: CASSQSTPIPGTEVICGYTF. The CDR3 coding sequence is TGCGCCAGCAGTCAATCAACCCCCATACCCGGGACGGAGGTCATATGCGGCTACACCTTC.

A word on this clone: The junction departs from the called germline gene at one end, perhaps through a read error. V usage is TRBV27 and J usage is TRBJ2-1, with 7 nucleotides matching TRBD2. The CDR3 loop spans 14 amino acids. Germline values: CDR1 MNHEY, CDR2 SMNVEV (reference sequence). The CDR3 sequence: CASRFGGGPGEQFF. CDR3 bases: TGTGCCAGCCGTTTTGGGGGAGGGCCGGGTGAGCAGTTCTTC.

The chain has TRBV19 and TRBJ2-3, with TRBD2 matching over 10 bases. The germline V gene encodes CDR1 LNHDA and CDR2 SQIVND (reference sequence). CDR3 size: 16 residues. J was trimmed by 4 bases and V by 3 bases; bases with no gene match: 7. CDR3 DNA: TGTGCCAGTAGTATGGCTAGCGGGAGAGTGGCAGATACGCAGTATTTT. Protein sequence: CASSMASGRVADTQYF.

The chain joins TRBV4-2 to TRBJ1-2; 7 nucleotides line up with TRBD1. Per the germline V gene, CDR1 is LGHNA and CDR2 is YNFKEQ. This CDR3 region has 14 residues. The V and J ends lost 3 bases and 8 bases, in that order; junction bases with no gene match: 9. This CDR3 is CASSQEGTAAGYTF. The CDR3 nucleotides read TGTGCCAGCAGCCAGGAAGGGACAGCGGCCGGCTACACCTTC.

This chain connects TRBV24-1 to TRBJ2-4, with 8 bases that match TRBD1. The V gene's germline CDR1 is KGHDR and CDR2 SFDVKD. The CDR3 consists of 14 residues. V was pared by 4 bases and J by 8 bases, with 6 bases of the junction left unmatched. This chain's CDR3 is CATSDPEQGDIQYF. DNA of the CDR3: TGTGCCACCAGTGACCCTGAACAGGGGGACATTCAGTACTTC.

The chain recombines TRBV18 with TRBJ1-3; the D gene is possibly TRBD1 (5 bases). This CDR3 contains 17 residues. Trimming removed 3 bases at V and 0 bases at J, with 15 bases between. Germline values: CDR1 KGHSH, CDR2 LQKENI. CDR3 nucleotides: TGTGCCAGCTCACCCGACTCTCAGGGTTACTCTGGAAACACCATATATTTT. Translated: CASSPDSQGYSGNTIYF.

This chain uses TRBV4-2 with TRBJ1-6; D is perhaps TRBD1 (6 bases). Trimming pared 1 base from V and 1 base from J, leaving 11 bases between. Germline V CDR1 and CDR2: LGHNA, YNFKEQ. The CDR3 sequence is 17 residues long. The CDR3 protein is CASSQVGGQSYNSPLHF. The CDR3 region has the DNA TGTGCCAGCAGCCAAGTTGGGGGGCAGTCCTATAATTCACCCCTCCACTTT.

This clone appeared once. The chain employs TRBV5-1 and TRBJ2-3; tentative D call: TRBD1 (5 bases). CDR1 and CDR2 (germline): SGHRS, YFSETQ. The CDR3 runs to 13 residues. V lost 1 base and J lost 5, with 8 bases in between. The CDR3 loop reads CASSLNRGDTQYF. The CDR3 region has the DNA TGCGCCAGCAGCTTGAATAGGGGAGATACGCAGTATTTT.

The rearrangement joins TRBV19 to TRBJ2-1, with 8 bases matching TRBD2. CDR1 and CDR2 (germline): LNHDA, SQIVND (reference sequence). This CDR3 spans 14 amino acids. Unmatched junction bases numbered 5, after V lost 5 bases and J lost 5 bases. CDR3 residues: CASSGVAGNNEQFF. CDR3 nucleotides: TGTGCCAGTAGTGGGGTAGCGGGGAACAATGAGCAGTTCTTC.